This T cell receptor beta chain was identified in a study of identical twins. This clonotype showed up many times. From germline, CDR1 is DFQATT and CDR2 SNEGSKA (reference sequence). This CDR3 comprises 12 residues. With 4 bases clipped from V and 10 bases from J, the junction kept 5 bases outside the gene matches. TCRdb used MiXCR to reprocess the 5' RACE reads, holding one entry per CDR3 protein. The sample holds hundreds of thousands of distinct CDR3 sequences, roughly 6.2% seen once. Donors were all healthy Caucasians. Sequencing used naive T cells sorted from blood. This TCR was recovered from a man between 18 and 35 years old in good health. The chain is built from TRBV20-1 and TRBJ2-1, with 9 bases aligning to TRBD2. The CDR3 is CSATSGRWEQFF. DNA for the CDR3: TGCAGTGCTACCAGCGGGAGGTGGGAGCAGTTCTTC.